The entry below gives a single TCR beta chain sequence along with its context. This CDR3 is built from 15 residues. Germline lookup yields CDR1 KGHSH and CDR2 LQKENI. This entry belongs to a study of tumor T cells in aggressive B-cell lymphoma. Some clones are missing from TCRdb's copy, which holds only in-frame ones; the method was immunoSEQ multiplex PCR. The sample contains approximately 11,000 clones, 70% to 90% of which appear only once. What was sequenced was tumor tissue. The receptor was isolated from an adult with diffuse large B cell lymphoma. This chain uses TRBV18 with TRBJ2-5, with TRBD1 identical over 8 bases. The J call may be wrong; the DNA end is better matched by TRBJ2-7. CDR3: CASSQETGAAYEQYF. CDR3 bases: TGTGCCAGCTCTCAGGAGACAGGGGCCGCCTACGAGCAGTACTTC.